This TCR beta chain was documented in a study of T-cell reconstitution after alpha-beta-depleted transplantation in children. Unique molecular identifiers were incorporated when the TCRbeta library was constructed. MiXCR, run by TCRdb on the PCR reads, gives a single entry per CDR3 protein. This sample has roughly 300,000 distinct CDR3 sequences, with around 10% found just once. Trimming removed 1 base at V and 3 bases at J, with 9 bases between. Germline CDR1 SGHRS, CDR2 YFSETQ. This CDR3 is 14 amino acids long. This TCR was recovered from a human donor who donated a stem cell graft to a child with acute lymphoblastic leukemia. The chain carries TRBV5-1 and TRBJ2-3; D remains ambiguous. Sequencing was performed on PBMCs from the stem cell graft donor, taken from the stem cell graft. CDR3 region: CASSLFSGTDTQYF. CDR3 DNA: TGCGCCAGCAGCTTGTTTTCCGGGACAGATACGCAGTATTTT.